The clone carrying this T cell receptor beta chain has only a few counts. The data were taken from a study of CXCR3 chemokines and chemotherapy response in bladder cancer. One entry per CDR3 protein, called by TCRdb with MiXCR from the PCR reads. The sample yields approximately 13,000 distinct CDR3 sequences, over 10% seen once. The germline V gene encodes CDR1 MNHEY and CDR2 SVGAGI. This CDR3 spans 14 amino acids. V lost 2 bases and J lost 0, with 7 bases in between. The V call is TRBV6-5, the J call TRBJ1-2; D ambiguous. This specimen was collected from a patient whose treatment included neoadjuvant chemotherapy. This clonotype originated in a human donor with bladder cancer that did not respond to neoadjuvant chemotherapy. CDR3 sequence reads: CASSYGQTNYGYTF. CDR3 in DNA: TGTGCCAGCAGTTACGGGCAGACTAACTATGGCTACACCTTC.